The 9 T cell receptor beta chains listed next were all sequenced from one sample in a study of T-cell memory formation after mild COVID-19. TCRdb reprocessed the 5' RACE reads with MiXCR, giving one entry per CDR3 protein. The profile shows hundreds of thousands of distinct CDR3 sequences, around 20% of them singletons. Sequencing was done on a sample of PBMCs or a T cell subset sorted from them (not recorded which). The source is an adult woman who had mild COVID-19 (a few samples of this study predate the infection). Cell type and time point are not known.

This chain uses TRBV30 with TRBJ1-2; D unresolved. V dropped 4 bases and J dropped 14 bases, with 23 bases sitting between them. The CDR3 loop spans 13 amino acids. Germline CDR1 GTSNPN, CDR2 SVGIG (reference sequence). CDR3 in amino acids: CAWKIGSPLGDTF. CDR3 sequence (DNA): TGTGCCTGGAAAATTGGCAGTCCCCTTGGTGATACCTTC.

In its sample, this clonotype was seen a few times. The genes are TRBV3-1 and TRBJ2-7; 8 nucleotides match TRBD1. The CDR3 spans 15 residues. CDR1 and CDR2 (germline): LGHDT, YNNKEL (reference sequence). The junction had 10 bases not matched to a gene; V was cut back by 2 bases and J by 7 bases. CDR3 nucleotide sequence: TGTGCCAGCAGCCAACCCAGGACAGGGTTGGAAGAGCAGTACTTC. This codes for CASSQPRTGLEEQYF.

The J gene is TRBJ2-7, the V gene TRBV28; no reliable D call. Germline assignment: CDR1 MDHEN and CDR2 SYDVKM. The length of the CDR3 is 10 residues. V lost 8 bases and J 6 bases, leaving 8 bases between the germline ends. The CDR3 nucleotides read TGTGCCAGCGGAACACGCGAGCAGTACTTC. Its translation: CASGTREQYF.

This clonotype was detected only a few times. The genes are TRBV5-1 and TRBJ2-2, with 8 bases aligning to TRBD2. The CDR3 contains 14 residues. Germline values: CDR1 SGHRS, CDR2 YFSETQ. V dropped 0 bases and J dropped 6; count of bases not matched to a gene: 1. The CDR3 DNA is TGCGCCAGCAGCTTGGGAGCGGGAGCCGGGGAGCTGTTTTTT. Amino acid sequence: CASSLGAGAGELFF.

The genes are TRBV2 and TRBJ2-1; 8 bases match TRBD1. Germline V lookup: CDR1 SNHLY, CDR2 FYNNEI. The CDR3 sequence is 15 residues long. The junction had 7 bases not matched to a gene; V was cut back by 7 bases and J by 2 bases. CDR3 nucleotides: TGTGCCAGCATCCACCGGGACAGGACCTACAATGAGCAGTTCTTC. It specifies CASIHRDRTYNEQFF.

This clonotype turned up a few times. This chain uses TRBV4-1 with TRBJ1-5; the D gene is possibly TRBD1 (6 bases). Germline V gene data show CDR1 as MGHRA and CDR2 as YSYEKL. Trimming took 0 bases from V and 3 from J, leaving 12 bases between them. This CDR3 region has 16 residues. Written as DNA, the CDR3 is TGCGCCAGCAGCCAAGAAGGGGGGCGAAACAATCAGCCCCAGCATTTT. Its translation: CASSQEGGRNNQPQHF.

This clonotype was counted between two and nine times. The chain has TRBV20-1 and TRBJ2-7; D is uncertain. CDR1 is DFQATT, CDR2 SNEGSKA, per germline (reference sequence). The CDR3 is 13 residues long. V was cut by 3 bases and J by 6 bases, with 15 bases left in between. In DNA, the CDR3 is TGCAGTGCTAGTGGACGGATCTCTCTCGAGCAGTACTTC. Encoded protein: CSASGRISLEQYF.

The chain employs TRBV10-3 and TRBJ1-2; TRBD1 is a possible D gene (6 bases). This CDR3 has 13 residues. V lost 7 bases to trimming and J lost 8 bases, with 17 bases between them. In germline, CDR1 is ENHRY, CDR2 SYGVKD. CDR3 bases: TGTGCCATCACTTTAGACAGGATGAACGGCTACACCTTC. It yields the protein CAITLDRMNGYTF.

This clonotype showed up just a few times. CDR3 DNA: TGTGCCTCCGGATTGGGTGAGCAGTTCTTC. It translates to CASGLGEQFF. This chain joins TRBV2 and TRBJ2-1; D remains unclear. Trimming removed 11 bases from V and 9 bases from J, with 11 bases in between. The germline V gene has CDR1 SNHLY and CDR2 FYNNEI. The CDR3 extends over 10 amino acids.